The T cell receptor beta chain described here comes from a study of cytomegalovirus exposure and HLA in healthy donors. CDR1 MGHDK and CDR2 SYGVNS come from the germline V gene. This CDR3 contains 15 residues. The germline V and J ends were trimmed by 3 bases and 8 bases, with 16 bases remaining between them. Produced via immunoSEQ multiplex PCR; TCRdb's table is partial and in-frame only. The sample lists tens of thousands of clones, 75% to 90% occurring once. The sample taken for sequencing was PBMCs. The source is a woman under 30 in good health and CMV-seronegative. This chain uses TRBV25-1 with TRBJ1-4, with D hard to call. In DNA form, the CDR3 reads TGTGCCAGCAGTGACCCGCAGGAATTTGGAGAAAAACTGTTTTTT. Protein sequence: CASSDPQEFGEKLFF.